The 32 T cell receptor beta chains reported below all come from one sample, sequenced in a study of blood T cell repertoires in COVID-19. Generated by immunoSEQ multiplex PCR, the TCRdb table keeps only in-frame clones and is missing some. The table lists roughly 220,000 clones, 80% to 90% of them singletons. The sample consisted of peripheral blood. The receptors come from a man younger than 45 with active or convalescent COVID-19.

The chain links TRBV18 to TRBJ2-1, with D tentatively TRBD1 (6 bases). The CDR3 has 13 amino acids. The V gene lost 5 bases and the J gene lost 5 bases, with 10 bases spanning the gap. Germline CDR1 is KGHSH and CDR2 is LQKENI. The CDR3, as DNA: TGTGCCAGCTCATCCGGACAGAACAATGAGCAGTTCTTC. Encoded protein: CASSSGQNNEQFF.

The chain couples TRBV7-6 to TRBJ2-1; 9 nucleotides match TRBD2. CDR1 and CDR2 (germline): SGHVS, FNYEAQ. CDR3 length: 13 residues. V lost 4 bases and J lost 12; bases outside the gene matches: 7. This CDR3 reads CASSSGLAHGQFF. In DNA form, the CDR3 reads TGTGCCAGCAGCTCGGGACTAGCCCATGGGCAGTTCTTC.

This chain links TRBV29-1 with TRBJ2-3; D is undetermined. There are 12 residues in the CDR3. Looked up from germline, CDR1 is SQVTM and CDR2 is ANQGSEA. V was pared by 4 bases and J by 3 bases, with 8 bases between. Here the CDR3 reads CSVATRTDTQYF. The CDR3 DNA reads TGCAGCGTTGCTACCAGGACAGATACGCAGTATTTT.

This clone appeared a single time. The CDR3 region is CASAQGVYGYTF. DNA for the CDR3: TGTGCCAGCGCACAGGGAGTCTATGGCTACACCTTC. The chain joins TRBV28 to TRBJ1-2; maybe TRBD1 (6 bases). The CDR3 is 12 amino acids. Germline values: CDR1 MDHEN, CDR2 SYDVKM. Trimming took off 8 bases at V and 4 bases at J, with 11 bases between the two ends.

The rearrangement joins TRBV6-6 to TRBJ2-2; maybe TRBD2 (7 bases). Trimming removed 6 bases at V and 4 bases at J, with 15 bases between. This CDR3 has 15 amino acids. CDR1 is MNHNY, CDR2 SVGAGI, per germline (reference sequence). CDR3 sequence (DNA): TGTGCCAGCAGCAAGGGGGGGGCGGGCACCGGGGAGCTGTTTTTT. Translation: CASSKGGAGTGELFF.

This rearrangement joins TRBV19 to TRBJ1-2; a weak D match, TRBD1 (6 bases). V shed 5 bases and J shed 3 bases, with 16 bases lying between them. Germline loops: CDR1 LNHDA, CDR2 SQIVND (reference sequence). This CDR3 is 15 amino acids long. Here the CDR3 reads CASSFPRGTDYGYTF. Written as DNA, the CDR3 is TGTGCCAGTAGTTTTCCCAGGGGCACGGACTATGGCTACACCTTC.

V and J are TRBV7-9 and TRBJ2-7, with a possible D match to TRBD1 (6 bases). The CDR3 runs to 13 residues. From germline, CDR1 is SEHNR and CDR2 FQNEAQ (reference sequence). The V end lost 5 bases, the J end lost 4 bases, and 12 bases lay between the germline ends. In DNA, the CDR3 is TGTGCCAGCAGCCTGACAGGAGGTTACGAGCAGTACTTC. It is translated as CASSLTGGYEQYF.

The CDR3 DNA follows: TGTGCCAGTAGTAGCGGACTAGCGGGGGTAGGGACGCAGTATTTT. This encodes CASSSGLAGVGTQYF. The rearrangement links TRBV19 to TRBJ2-3; 13 bases line up with TRBD2. Losses at the gene ends were 4 bases for V and 9 bases for J; bases not matched to a gene: 7. Germline V CDR1 and CDR2: LNHDA, SQIVND (reference sequence). The CDR3 length is 15 residues.

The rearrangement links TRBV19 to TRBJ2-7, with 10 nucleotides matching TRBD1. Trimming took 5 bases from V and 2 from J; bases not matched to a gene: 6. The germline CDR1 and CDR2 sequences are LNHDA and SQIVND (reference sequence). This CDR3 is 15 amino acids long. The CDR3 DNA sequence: TGTGCCAGTAGTTCCGGGACAGGGGTTACCTACGAGCAGTACTTC. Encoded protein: CASSSGTGVTYEQYF.

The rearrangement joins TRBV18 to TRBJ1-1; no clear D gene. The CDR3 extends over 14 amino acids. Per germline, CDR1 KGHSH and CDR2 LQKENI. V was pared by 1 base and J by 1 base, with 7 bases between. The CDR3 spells CASSPQGGNTEAFF. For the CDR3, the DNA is TGTGCCAGCTCACCACAGGGAGGGAACACTGAAGCTTTCTTT.

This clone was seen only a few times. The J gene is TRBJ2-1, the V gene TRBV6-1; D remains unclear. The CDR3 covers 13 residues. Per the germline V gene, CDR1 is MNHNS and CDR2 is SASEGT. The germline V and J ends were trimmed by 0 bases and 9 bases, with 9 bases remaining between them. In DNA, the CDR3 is TGTGCCAGCAGTGAAGCGCTTCACATTGAGCAGTTCTTC. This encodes CASSEALHIEQFF.

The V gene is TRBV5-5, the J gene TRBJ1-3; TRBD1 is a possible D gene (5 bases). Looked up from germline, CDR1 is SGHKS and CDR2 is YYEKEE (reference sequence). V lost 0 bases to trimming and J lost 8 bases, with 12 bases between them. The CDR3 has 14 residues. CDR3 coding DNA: TGTGCCAGCAGCTTGGCCGGAAGGGGTGACACCATATATTTT. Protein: CASSLAGRGDTIYF.

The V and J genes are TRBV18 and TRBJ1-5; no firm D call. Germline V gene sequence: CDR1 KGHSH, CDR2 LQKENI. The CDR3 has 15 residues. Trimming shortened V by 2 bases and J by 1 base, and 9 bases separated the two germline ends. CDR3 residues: CASSPAGRSNQPQHF. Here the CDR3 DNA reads TGTGCCAGCTCACCAGCGGGAAGGAGCAATCAGCCCCAGCATTTT.

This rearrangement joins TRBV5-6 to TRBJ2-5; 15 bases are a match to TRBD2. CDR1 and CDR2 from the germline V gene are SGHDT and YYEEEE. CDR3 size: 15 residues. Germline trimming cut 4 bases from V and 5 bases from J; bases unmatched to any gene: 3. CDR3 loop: CASSTGTSGGETQYF. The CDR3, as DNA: TGTGCCAGCAGCACCGGGACTAGCGGGGGGGAGACCCAGTACTTC.

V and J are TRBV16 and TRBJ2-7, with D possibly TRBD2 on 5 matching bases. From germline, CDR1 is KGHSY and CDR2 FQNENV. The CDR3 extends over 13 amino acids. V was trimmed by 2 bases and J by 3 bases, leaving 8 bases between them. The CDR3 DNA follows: TGTGCCAGCAGCCAAACGGGGATCTACGAGCAGTACTTC. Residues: CASSQTGIYEQYF.

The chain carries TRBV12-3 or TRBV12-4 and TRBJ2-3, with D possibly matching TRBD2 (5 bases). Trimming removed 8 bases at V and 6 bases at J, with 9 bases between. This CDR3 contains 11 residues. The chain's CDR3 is CASGRWDTQYF. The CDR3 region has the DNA TGTGCCAGCGGGAGATGGGATACGCAGTATTTT.

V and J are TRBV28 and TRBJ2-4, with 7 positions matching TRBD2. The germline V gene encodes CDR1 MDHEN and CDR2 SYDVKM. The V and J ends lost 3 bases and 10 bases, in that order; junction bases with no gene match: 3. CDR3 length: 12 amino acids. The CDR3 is CASSLAGAIQYF. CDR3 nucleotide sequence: TGTGCCAGCAGTTTGGCGGGAGCTATTCAGTACTTC.

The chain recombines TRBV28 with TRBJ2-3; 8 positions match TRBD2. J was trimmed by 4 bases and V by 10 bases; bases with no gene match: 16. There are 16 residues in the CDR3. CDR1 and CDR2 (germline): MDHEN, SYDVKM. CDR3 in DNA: TGTGCCACCTACTCCGCGGGGACTAGATACGCAGATACGCAGTATTTT. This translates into CATYSAGTRYADTQYF.

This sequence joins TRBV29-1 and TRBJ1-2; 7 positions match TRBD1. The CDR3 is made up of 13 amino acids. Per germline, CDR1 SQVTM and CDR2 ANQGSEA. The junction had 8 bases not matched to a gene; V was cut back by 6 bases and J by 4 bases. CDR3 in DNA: TGCAGCGTCGCCTCCGGGACAGTCTATGGCTACACCTTC. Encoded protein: CSVASGTVYGYTF.

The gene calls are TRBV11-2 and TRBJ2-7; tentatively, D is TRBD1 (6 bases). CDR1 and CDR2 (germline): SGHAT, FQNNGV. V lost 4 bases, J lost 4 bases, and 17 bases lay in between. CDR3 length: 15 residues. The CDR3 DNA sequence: TGTGCCAGCAGCTACCAGGGGACCGGGTTGTACGAGCAGTACTTC. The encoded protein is CASSYQGTGLYEQYF.

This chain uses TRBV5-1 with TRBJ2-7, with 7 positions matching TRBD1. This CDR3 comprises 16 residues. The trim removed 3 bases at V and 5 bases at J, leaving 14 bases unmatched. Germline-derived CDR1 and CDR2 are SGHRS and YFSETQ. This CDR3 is CASSSLPTGTRNEQYF. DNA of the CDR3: TGCGCCAGCAGCTCGCTCCCGACAGGGACCCGGAACGAGCAGTACTTC.

CDR3 DNA sequence: TGTGCCAGCAGCATCCAGGGGAGATACAATGAGCAGTTCTTC. Amino acid sequence: CASSIQGRYNEQFF. This sequence joins TRBV28 and TRBJ2-1, with D maybe TRBD1 (6 bases). The CDR3 sequence is 14 residues long. Germline V CDR1 and CDR2: MDHEN, SYDVKM. Trimming removed 6 bases from V and 4 bases from J, with 13 bases in between.

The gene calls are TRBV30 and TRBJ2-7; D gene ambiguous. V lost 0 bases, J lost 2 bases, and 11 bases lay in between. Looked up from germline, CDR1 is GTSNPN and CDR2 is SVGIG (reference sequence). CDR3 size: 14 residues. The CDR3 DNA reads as TGTGCCTGGAGTGTACTTAGTGCCCCCTACGAGCAGTACTTC. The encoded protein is CAWSVLSAPYEQYF. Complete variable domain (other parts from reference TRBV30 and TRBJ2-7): SQTIHQWPATLVQPVGSPLSLECTVEGTSNPNLYWYRQAAGRGLQLLFYSVGIGQISSEVPQNLSASRPQDRQFILSSKKLLLSDSGFYLCAWSVLSAPYEQYFGPGTRLTVT.

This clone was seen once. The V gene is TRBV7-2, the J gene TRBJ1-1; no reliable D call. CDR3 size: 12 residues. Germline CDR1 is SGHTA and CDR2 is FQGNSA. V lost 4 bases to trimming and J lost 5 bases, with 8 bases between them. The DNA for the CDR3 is TGTGCCAGCAGCTCTGGCGGGACTGAAGCTTTCTTT. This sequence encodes CASSSGGTEAFF.

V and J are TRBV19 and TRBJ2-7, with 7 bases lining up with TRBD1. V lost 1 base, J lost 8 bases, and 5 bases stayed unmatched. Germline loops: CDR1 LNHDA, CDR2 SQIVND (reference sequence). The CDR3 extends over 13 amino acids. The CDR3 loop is CASSIVQQGQQYF. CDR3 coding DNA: TGTGCCAGTAGTATAGTCCAACAGGGGCAGCAGTACTTC.

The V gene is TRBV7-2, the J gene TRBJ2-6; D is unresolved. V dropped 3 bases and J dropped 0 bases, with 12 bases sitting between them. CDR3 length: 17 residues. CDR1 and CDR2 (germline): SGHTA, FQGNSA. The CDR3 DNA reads TGTGCCAGCAGCTTTTCCCCTACGGTCTCTGGGGCCAACGTCCTGACTTTC. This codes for CASSFSPTVSGANVLTF.

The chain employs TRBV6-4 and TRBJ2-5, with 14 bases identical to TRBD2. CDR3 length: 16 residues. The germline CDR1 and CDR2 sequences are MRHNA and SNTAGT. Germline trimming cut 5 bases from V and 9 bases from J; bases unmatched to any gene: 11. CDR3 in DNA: TGTGCCAGCAGTTTGAGAGGACTAGCGGGAGGCCCACCCCAGTACTTC. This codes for CASSLRGLAGGPPQYF.

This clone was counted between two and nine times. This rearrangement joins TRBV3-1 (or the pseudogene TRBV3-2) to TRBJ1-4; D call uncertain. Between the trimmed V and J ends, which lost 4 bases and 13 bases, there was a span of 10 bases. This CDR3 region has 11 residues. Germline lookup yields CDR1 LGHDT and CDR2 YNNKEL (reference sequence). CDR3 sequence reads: CASSRDSLLFF. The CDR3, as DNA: TGTGCCAGCAGCCGCGACTCCTTACTGTTTTTT.

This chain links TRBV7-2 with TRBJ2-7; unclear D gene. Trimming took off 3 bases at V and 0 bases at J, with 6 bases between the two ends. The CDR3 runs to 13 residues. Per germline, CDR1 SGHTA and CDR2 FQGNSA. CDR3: CASSFVASYEQYF. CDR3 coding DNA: TGTGCCAGCAGCTTTGTGGCCTCCTACGAGCAGTACTTC.

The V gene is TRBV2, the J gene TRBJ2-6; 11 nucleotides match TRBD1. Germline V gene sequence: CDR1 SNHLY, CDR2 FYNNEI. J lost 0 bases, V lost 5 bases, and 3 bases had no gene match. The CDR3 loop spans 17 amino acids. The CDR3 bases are TGTGCCAGCAGTACTGGGACAGGGGGCTCTGGGGCCAACGTCCTGACTTTC. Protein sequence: CASSTGTGGSGANVLTF.

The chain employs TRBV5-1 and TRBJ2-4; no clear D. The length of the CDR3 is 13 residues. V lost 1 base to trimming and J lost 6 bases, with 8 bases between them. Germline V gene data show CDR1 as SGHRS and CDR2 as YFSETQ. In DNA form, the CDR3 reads TGCGCCAGCAGCTTGAAGGAGCCAAACATTCAGTACTTC. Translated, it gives CASSLKEPNIQYF.

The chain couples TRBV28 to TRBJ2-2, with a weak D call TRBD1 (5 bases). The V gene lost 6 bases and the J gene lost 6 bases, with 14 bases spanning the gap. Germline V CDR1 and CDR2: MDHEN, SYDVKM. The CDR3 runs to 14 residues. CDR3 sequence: CASRTQGLPGELFF. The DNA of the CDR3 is TGTGCCAGCAGGACCCAGGGCTTGCCCGGGGAGCTGTTTTTT. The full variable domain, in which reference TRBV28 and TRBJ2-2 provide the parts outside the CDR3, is DVKVTQSSRYLVKRTGEKVFLECVQDMDHENMFWYRQDPGLGLRLIYFSYDVKMKEKGDIPEGYSVSREKKERFSLILESASTNQTSMYLCASRTQGLPGELFFGEGSRLTVL.